Included here is one TCR beta chain sequence, with context. Its target is unknown. The PCR had 60 Vbeta and 13 Jbeta primers. TCRdb's copy holds only in-frame clones and misses some; the assay was immunoSEQ multiplex PCR. The sample table includes over 200,000 clones. CDR1 MNHEY and CDR2 SVGAGI come from the germline V gene. This CDR3 comprises 11 residues. Trimming took off 6 bases at V and 4 bases at J, with 6 bases between the two ends. The data derive from a study of cytomegalovirus exposure and HLA in healthy donors. Across the study: Around 78 million unique TCRs, all from HLA-typed donors, were included in an early release of the data. Findings and limits, study-wide: It was reportedly the case that the classifier diagnosed cytomegalovirus status with high specificity and sensitivity. Most observed TCR sequences were rare, whereas some public TCRs were detected in many donors.

The source is a woman aged 30 to 39 in good health and CMV-seropositive. The gene calls are TRBV6-5 and TRBJ2-5; D ambiguous. Sequencing was performed on PBMCs. The CDR3 nucleotides are TGTGCCAGCAGCCAAGCAGAGACCCAGTACTTC. Residues: CASSQAETQYF.